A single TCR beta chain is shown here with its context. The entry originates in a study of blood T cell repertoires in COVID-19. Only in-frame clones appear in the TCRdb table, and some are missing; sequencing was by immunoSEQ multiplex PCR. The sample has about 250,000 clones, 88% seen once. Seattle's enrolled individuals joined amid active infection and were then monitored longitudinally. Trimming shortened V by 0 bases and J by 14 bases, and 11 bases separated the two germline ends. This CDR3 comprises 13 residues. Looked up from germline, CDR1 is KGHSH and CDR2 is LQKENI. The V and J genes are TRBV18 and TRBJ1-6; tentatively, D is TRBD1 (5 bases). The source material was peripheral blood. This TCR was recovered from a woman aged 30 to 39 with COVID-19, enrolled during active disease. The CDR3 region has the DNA TGTGCCAGCTCACCACCGGGGGGTATGGCCCTCCACTTT. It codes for CASSPPGGMALHF.